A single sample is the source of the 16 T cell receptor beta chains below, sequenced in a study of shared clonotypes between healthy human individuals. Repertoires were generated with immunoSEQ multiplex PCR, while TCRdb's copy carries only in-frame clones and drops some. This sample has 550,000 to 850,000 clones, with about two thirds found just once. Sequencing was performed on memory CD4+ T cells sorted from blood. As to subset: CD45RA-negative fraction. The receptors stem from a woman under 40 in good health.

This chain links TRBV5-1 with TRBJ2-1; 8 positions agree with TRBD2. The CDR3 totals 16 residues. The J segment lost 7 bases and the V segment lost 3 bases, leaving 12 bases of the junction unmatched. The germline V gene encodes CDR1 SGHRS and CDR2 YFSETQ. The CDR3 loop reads CASSSSAGVNRNEQFF. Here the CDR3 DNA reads TGCGCCAGCAGCTCATCAGCGGGAGTAAATAGGAATGAGCAGTTCTTC.

CDR3 in DNA: TGTGCCAGCAGTGCGGGGACTAGCGACACAGATACGCAGTATTTT. It translates to CASSAGTSDTDTQYF. J is TRBJ2-3 and V is TRBV6-4; 10 nucleotides match TRBD2. J was trimmed by 2 bases and V by 4 bases; bases with no gene match: 3. The CDR3 extends over 15 amino acids. Germline V CDR1 and CDR2: MRHNA, SNTAGT.

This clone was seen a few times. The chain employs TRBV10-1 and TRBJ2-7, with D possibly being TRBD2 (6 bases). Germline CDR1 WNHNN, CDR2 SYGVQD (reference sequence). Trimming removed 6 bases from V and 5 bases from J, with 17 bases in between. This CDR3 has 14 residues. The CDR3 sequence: CASSSGTRRDEQYF. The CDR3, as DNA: TGCGCCAGCAGCTCCGGGACTCGAAGGGACGAGCAGTACTTC.

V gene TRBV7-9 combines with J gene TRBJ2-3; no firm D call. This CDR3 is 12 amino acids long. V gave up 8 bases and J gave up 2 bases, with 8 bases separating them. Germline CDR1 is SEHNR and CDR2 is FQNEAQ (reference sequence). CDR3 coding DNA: TGTGCCAGCGCGCAGAACACAGATACGCAGTATTTT. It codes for CASAQNTDTQYF.

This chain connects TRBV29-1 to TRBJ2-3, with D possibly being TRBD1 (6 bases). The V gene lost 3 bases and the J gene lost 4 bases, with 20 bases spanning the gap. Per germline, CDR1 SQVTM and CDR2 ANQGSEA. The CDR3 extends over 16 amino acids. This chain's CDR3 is CSVERGYDGSADTQYF. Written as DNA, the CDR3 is TGCAGCGTTGAGAGGGGGTATGACGGCAGCGCAGATACGCAGTATTTT.

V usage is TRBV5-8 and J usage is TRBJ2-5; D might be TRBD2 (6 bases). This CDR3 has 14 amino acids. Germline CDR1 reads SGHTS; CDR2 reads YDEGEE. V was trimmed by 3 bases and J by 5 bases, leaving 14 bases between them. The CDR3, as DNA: TGTGCCAGCAGCTCCATTGGGGGGTCGGAGACCCAGTACTTC. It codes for CASSSIGGSETQYF.

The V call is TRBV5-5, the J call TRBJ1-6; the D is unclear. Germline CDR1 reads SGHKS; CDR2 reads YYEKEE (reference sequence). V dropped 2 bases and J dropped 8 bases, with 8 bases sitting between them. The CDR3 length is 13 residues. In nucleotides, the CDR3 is TGTGCCAGCAGCTTATCTTGGGATTCACCCCTCCACTTT. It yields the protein CASSLSWDSPLHF.

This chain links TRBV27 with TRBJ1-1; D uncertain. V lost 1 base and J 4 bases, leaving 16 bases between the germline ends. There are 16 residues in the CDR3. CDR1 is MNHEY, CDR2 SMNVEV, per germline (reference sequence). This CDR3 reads CASSLFFRLSVTEAFF. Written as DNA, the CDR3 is TGTGCCAGCAGTTTATTTTTCAGGCTTTCGGTCACTGAAGCTTTCTTT.

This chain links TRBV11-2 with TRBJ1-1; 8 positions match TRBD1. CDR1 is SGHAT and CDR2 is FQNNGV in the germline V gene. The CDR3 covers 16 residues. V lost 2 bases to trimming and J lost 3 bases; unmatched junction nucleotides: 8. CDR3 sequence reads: CASSLYRLGQDTEAFF. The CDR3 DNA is TGTGCCAGCAGCTTATATCGTCTGGGACAGGACACTGAAGCTTTCTTT.

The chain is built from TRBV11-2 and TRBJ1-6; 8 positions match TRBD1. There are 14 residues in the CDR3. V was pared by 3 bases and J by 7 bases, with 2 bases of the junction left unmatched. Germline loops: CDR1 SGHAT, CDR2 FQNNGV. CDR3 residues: CASSFRQGNSPLHF. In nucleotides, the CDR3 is TGTGCCAGCAGCTTCCGACAGGGGAATTCACCCCTCCACTTT.

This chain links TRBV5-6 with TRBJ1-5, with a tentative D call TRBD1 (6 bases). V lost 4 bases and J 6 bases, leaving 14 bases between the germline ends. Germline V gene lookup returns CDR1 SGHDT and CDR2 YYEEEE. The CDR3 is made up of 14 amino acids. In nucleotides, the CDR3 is TGTGCCAGCAGCCGGAGGGGGTCAAGTCAGCCCCAGCATTTT. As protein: CASSRRGSSQPQHF.

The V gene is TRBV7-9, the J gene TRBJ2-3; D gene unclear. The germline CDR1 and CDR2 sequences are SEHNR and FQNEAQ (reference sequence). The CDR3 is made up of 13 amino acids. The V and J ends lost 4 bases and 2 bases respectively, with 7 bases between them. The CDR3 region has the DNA TGTGCCAGCAGCTCTCCTAACACAGATACGCAGTATTTT. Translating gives CASSSPNTDTQYF.

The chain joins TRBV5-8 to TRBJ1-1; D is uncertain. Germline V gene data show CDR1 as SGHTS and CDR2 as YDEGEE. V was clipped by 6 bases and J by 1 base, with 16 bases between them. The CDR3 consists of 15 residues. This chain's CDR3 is CASIGFVLRNTEAFF. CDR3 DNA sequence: TGTGCCAGCATCGGGTTCGTCTTGAGGAACACTGAAGCTTTCTTT.

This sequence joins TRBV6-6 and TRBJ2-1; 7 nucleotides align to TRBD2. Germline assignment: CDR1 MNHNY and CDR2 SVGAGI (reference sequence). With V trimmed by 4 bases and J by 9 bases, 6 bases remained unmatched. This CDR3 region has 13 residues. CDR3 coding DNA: TGTGCCAGCAGTTGGACTAGTCTTCGTGAGCAGTTCTTC. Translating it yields CASSWTSLREQFF.

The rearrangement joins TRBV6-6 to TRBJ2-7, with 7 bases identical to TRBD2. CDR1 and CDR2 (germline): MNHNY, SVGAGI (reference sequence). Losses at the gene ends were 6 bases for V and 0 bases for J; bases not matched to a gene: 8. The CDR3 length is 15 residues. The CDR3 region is CASSRPGGSSYEQYF. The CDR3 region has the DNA TGTGCCAGCAGCCGTCCCGGCGGGAGCTCCTACGAGCAGTACTTC.

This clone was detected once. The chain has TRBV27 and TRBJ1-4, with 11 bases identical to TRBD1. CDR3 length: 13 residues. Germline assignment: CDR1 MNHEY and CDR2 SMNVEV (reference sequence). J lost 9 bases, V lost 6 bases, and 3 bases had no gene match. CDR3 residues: CASRGQGAQKLFF. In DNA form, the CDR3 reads TGTGCCAGCAGAGGACAGGGGGCGCAAAAACTGTTTTTT. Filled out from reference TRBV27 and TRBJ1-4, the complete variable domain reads EAQVTQNPRYLITVTGKKLTVTCSQNMNHEYMSWYRQDPGLGLRQIYYSMNVEVTDKGDVPEGYKVSRKEKRNFPLILESPSPNQTSLYFCASRGQGAQKLFFGSGTQLSVL.